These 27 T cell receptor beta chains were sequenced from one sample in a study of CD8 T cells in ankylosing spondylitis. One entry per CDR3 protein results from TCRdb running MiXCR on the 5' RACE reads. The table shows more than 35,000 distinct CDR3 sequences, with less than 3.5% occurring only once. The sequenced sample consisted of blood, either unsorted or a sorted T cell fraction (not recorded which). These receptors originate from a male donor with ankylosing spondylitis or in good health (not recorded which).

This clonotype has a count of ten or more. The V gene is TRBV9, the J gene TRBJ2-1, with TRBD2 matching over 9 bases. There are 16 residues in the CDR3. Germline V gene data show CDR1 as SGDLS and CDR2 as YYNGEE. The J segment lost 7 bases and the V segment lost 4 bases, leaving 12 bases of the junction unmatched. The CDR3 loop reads CASSPRLAEVGNEQFF. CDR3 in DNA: TGTGCCAGCAGCCCGAGACTAGCGGAGGTCGGGAATGAGCAGTTCTTC.

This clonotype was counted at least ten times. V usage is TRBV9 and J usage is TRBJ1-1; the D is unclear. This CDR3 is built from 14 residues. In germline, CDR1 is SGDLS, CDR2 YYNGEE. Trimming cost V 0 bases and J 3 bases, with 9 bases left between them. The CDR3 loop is CASSVESGYTEAFF. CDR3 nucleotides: TGTGCCAGCAGCGTAGAATCCGGGTACACTGAAGCTTTCTTT.

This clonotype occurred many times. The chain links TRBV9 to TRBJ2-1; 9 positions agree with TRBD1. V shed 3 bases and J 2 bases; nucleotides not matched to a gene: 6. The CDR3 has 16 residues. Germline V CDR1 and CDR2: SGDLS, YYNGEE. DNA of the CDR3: TGTGCCAGCAGCGCATTCGGGACAGGGACCTACAATGAGCAGTTCTTC. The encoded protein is CASSAFGTGTYNEQFF.

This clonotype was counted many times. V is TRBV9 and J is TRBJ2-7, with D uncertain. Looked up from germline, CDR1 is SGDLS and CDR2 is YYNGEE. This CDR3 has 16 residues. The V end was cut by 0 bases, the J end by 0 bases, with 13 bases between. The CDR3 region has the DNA TGTGCCAGCAGCGTAGGTCCCCTTACAAGCTCCTACGAGCAGTACTTC. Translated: CASSVGPLTSSYEQYF.

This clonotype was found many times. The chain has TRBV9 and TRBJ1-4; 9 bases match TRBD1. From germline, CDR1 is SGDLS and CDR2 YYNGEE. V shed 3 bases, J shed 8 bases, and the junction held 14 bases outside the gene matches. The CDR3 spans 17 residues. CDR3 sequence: CASSAPDGYRGREKLFF. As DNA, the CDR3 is TGTGCCAGCAGCGCCCCCGACGGATACAGGGGGCGGGAAAAACTGTTTTTT.

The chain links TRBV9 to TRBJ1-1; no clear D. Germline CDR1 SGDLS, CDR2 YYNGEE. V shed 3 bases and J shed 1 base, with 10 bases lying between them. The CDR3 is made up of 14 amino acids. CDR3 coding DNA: TGTGCCAGCAGCGAGGGTGGGTCGAACACTGAAGCTTTCTTT. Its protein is CASSEGGSNTEAFF.

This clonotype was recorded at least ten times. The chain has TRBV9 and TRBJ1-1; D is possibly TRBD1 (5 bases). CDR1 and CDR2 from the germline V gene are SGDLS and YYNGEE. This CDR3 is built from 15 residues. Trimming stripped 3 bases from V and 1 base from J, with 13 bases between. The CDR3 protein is CASSGVFGQNTEAFF. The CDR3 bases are TGTGCCAGCAGCGGGGTCTTTGGACAGAACACTGAAGCTTTCTTT.

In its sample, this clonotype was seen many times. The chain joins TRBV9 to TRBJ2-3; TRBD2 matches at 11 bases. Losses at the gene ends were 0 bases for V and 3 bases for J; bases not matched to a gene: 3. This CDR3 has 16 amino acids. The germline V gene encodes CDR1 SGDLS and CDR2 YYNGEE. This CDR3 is CASSVAASGRTDTQYF. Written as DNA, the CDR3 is TGTGCCAGCAGCGTAGCGGCTAGCGGGAGGACAGATACGCAGTATTTT.

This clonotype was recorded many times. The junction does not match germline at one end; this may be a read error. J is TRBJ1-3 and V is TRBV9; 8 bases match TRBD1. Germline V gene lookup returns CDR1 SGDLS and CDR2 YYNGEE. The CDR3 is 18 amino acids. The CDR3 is CASSGPPGQALHGDTIYF. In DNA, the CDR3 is TGTGCCAGCAGCGGACCTCCGGGACAGGCCTTACATGGAGACACCATATATTTT. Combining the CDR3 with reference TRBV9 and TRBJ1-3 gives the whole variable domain DSGVTQTPKHLITATGQRVTLRCSPRSGDLSVYWYQQSLDQGLQFLIQYYNGEERAKGNILERFSAQQFPDLHSELNLSSLELGDSALYFCASSGPPGQALHGDTIYFGEGSWLTVV.

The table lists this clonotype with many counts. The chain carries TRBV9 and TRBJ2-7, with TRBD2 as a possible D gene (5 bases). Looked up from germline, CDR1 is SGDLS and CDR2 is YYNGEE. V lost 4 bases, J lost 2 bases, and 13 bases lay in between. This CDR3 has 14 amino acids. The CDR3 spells CASSPTGVPYEQYF. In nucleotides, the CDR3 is TGTGCCAGCAGCCCCACCGGGGTCCCCTACGAGCAGTACTTC.

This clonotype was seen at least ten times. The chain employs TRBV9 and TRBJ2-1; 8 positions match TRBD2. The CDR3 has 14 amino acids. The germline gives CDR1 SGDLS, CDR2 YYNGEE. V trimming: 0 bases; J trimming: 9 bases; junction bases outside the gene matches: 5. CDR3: CASSVVGTSLEQFF. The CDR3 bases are TGTGCCAGCAGCGTAGTCGGGACTAGTCTTGAGCAGTTCTTC.

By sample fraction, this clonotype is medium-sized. The DNA for the CDR3 is TGTGCCAGCAGCGTAGGGGGCCTGGTGGATACGCAGTATTTT. This gives the protein CASSVGGLVDTQYF. This rearrangement joins TRBV9 to TRBJ2-3; D possibly corresponds to TRBD1 (5 bases). The CDR3 totals 14 residues. In germline, CDR1 is SGDLS, CDR2 YYNGEE. V was shortened by 0 bases and J by 6 bases, with 11 bases between the two germline ends.

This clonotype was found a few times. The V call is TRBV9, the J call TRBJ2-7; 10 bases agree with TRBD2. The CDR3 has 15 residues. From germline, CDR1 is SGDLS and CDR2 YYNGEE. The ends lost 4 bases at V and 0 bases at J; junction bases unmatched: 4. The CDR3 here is CASSSGLAVSYEQYF. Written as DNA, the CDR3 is TGTGCCAGCAGCTCCGGACTAGCGGTCTCCTACGAGCAGTACTTC.

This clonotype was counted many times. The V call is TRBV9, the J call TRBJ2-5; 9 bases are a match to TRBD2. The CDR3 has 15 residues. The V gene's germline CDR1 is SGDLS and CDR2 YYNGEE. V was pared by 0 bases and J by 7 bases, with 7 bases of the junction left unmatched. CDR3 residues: CASSVGSGGRVTQYF. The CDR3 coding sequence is TGTGCCAGCAGCGTAGGCTCGGGCGGGAGGGTGACCCAGTACTTC.

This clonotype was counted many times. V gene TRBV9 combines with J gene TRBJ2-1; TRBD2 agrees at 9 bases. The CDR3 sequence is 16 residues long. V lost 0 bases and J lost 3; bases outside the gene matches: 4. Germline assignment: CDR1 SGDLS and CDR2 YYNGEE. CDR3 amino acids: CASSVGGRAVYNEQFF. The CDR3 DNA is TGTGCCAGCAGCGTAGGCGGGAGGGCCGTCTACAATGAGCAGTTCTTC.

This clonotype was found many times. In DNA, the CDR3 is TGTGCCAGCAGCGTAGGCCTAGCCTCCAGCTCTGGGGCCAACGTCCTGACTTTC. Its translation is CASSVGLASSSGANVLTF. This chain uses TRBV9 with TRBJ2-6; D might be TRBD2 (5 bases). V lost 0 bases and J 0 bases, leaving 13 bases between the germline ends. CDR3 length: 18 amino acids. Germline V lookup: CDR1 SGDLS, CDR2 YYNGEE.

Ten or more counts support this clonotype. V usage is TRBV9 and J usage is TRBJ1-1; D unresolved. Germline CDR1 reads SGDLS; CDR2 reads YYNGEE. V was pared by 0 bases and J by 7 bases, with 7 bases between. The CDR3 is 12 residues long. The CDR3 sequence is CASSVAFSEAFF. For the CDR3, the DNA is TGTGCCAGCAGCGTAGCCTTTAGTGAAGCTTTCTTT.

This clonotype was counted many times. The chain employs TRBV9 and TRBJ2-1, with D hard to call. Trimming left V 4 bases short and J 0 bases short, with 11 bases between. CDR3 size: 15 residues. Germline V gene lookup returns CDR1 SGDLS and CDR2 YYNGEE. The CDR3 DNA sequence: TGTGCCAGCAGCTATCGACGGGCCTCCTACAATGAGCAGTTCTTC. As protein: CASSYRRASYNEQFF. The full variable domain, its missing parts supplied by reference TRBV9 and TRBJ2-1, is DSGVTQTPKHLITATGQRVTLRCSPRSGDLSVYWYQQSLDQGLQFLIQYYNGEERAKGNILERFSAQQFPDLHSELNLSSLELGDSALYFCASSYRRASYNEQFFGPGTRLTVL.

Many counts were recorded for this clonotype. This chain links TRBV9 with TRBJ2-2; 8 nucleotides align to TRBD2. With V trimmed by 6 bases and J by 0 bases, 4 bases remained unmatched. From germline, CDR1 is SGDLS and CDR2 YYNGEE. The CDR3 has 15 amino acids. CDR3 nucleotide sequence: TGTGCCAGCACCTTTAGCGGGGCGAACACCGGGGAGCTGTTTTTT. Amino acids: CASTFSGANTGELFF.

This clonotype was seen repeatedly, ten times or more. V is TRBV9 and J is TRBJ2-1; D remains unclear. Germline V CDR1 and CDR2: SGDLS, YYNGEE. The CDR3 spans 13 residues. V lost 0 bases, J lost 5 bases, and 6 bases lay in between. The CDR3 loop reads CASSVAWDNEQFF. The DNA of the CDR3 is TGTGCCAGCAGCGTAGCTTGGGACAATGAGCAGTTCTTC. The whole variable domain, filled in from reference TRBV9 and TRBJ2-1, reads DSGVTQTPKHLITATGQRVTLRCSPRSGDLSVYWYQQSLDQGLQFLIQYYNGEERAKGNILERFSAQQFPDLHSELNLSSLELGDSALYFCASSVAWDNEQFFGPGTRLTVL.

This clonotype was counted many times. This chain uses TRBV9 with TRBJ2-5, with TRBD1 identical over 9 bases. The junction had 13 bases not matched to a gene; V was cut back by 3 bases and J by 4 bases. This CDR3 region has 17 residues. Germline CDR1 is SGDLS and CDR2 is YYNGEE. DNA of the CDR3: TGTGCCAGCAGCGAGGGGACAGGGATCATATTTGGAGAGACCCAGTACTTC. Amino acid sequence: CASSEGTGIIFGETQYF.

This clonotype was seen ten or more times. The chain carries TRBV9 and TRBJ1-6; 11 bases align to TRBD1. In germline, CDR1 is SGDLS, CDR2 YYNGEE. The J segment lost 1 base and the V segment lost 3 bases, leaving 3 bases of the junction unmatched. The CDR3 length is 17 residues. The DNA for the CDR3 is TGTGCCAGCAGCGCCGGACAGGGGGCGTCCTATAATTCACCCCTCCACTTT. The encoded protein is CASSAGQGASYNSPLHF. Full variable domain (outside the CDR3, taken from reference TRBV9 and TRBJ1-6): DSGVTQTPKHLITATGQRVTLRCSPRSGDLSVYWYQQSLDQGLQFLIQYYNGEERAKGNILERFSAQQFPDLHSELNLSSLELGDSALYFCASSAGQGASYNSPLHFGNGTRLTVT.

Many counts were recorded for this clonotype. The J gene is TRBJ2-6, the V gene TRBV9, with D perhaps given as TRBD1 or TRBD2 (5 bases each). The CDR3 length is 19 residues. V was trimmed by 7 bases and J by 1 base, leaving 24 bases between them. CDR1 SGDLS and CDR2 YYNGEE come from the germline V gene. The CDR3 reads CASGAGRRQLFSGANVLTF. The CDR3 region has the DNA TGTGCCAGCGGCGCGGGTCGACGACAGCTCTTTTCTGGGGCCAACGTCCTGACTTTC.

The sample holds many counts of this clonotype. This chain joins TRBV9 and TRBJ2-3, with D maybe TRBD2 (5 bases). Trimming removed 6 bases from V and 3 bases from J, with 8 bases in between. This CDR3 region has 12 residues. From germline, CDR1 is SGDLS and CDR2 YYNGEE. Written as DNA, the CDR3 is TGTGCCAGCAACCGGGAAACAGATACGCAGTATTTT. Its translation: CASNRETDTQYF.

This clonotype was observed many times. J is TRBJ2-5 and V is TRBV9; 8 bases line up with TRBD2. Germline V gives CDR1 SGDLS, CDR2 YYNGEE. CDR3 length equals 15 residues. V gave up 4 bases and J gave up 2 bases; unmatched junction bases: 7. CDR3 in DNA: TGTGCCAGCAGCATGTCGGCGGGAGGACAAGAGACCCAGTACTTC. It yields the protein CASSMSAGGQETQYF.

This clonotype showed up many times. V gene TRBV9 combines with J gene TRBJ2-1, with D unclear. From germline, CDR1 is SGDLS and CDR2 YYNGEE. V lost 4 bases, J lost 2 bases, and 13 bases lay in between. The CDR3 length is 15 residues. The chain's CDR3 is CASSSGPPPYNEQFF. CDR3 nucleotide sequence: TGTGCCAGCAGCTCCGGGCCCCCCCCCTACAATGAGCAGTTCTTC.

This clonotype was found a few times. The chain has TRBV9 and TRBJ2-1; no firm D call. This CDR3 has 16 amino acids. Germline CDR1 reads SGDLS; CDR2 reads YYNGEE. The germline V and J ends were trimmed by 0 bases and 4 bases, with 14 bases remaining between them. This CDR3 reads CASSVDLRGRYNEQFF. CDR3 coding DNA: TGTGCCAGCAGCGTAGACCTCCGAGGACGATACAATGAGCAGTTCTTC.